A single sample gave rise to the 25 T cell receptor beta chains below, sequenced in a study of blood T cell repertoires in COVID-19. Some clones are missing from TCRdb's copy, which holds only in-frame ones; the method was immunoSEQ multiplex PCR. The table records some 330,000 clones, about four fifths of them present only once. Sample: PBMCs or T cells enriched from blood (not recorded which). The receptors come from a woman in her forties or fifties who had recovered from COVID-19.

Only a few counts were recorded for this clone. CDR3 nucleotide sequence: TGTGCCAGCAGTACTCGGGGGGGCCTACCCTCTGGAAACACCATATATTTT. The encoded protein is CASSTRGGLPSGNTIYF. The rearrangement joins TRBV11-3 to TRBJ1-3; maybe TRBD1 (6 bases). Per the germline V gene, CDR1 is SGHNT and CDR2 is YENEEA. The V and J ends lost 6 bases and 0 bases respectively, with 18 bases between them. The CDR3 runs 17 residues.

The chain recombines TRBV28 with TRBJ1-5; weak D call: TRBD1 (6 bases). The CDR3 totals 13 residues. CDR1 is MDHEN, CDR2 SYDVKM, per germline. V lost 10 bases to trimming and J lost 7 bases, with 17 bases between them. The CDR3 here is CANRGGAGQPQHF. The CDR3 nucleotides read TGTGCCAACCGGGGGGGGGCCGGACAGCCCCAGCATTTT. Together with reference TRBV28 and TRBJ1-5, the CDR3 gives the full variable domain: DVKVTQSSRYLVKRTGEKVFLECVQDMDHENMFWYRQDPGLGLRLIYFSYDVKMKEKGDIPEGYSVSREKKERFSLILESASTNQTSMYLCANRGGAGQPQHFGDGTRLSIL.

The V gene is TRBV7-9, the J gene TRBJ2-1; TRBD2 matches 7 bases. This CDR3 is 14 amino acids long. The germline V gene has CDR1 SEHNR and CDR2 FQNEAQ (reference sequence). The junction had 2 bases not matched to a gene; V was cut back by 6 bases and J by 0 bases. CDR3: CASRGGSSYNEQFF. CDR3 sequence (DNA): TGTGCCAGCAGGGGGGGGAGCTCCTACAATGAGCAGTTCTTC.

This clone showed up just once. This chain connects TRBV19 to TRBJ2-1, with 7 bases aligning to TRBD2. CDR1 LNHDA and CDR2 SQIVND come from the germline V gene (reference sequence). Germline trimming cut 8 bases from V and 4 bases from J; bases unmatched to any gene: 8. This CDR3 contains 14 residues. CDR3 DNA: TGTGCCAGTGGGTCGAGCGGGGCTTACAATGAGCAGTTCTTC. This encodes CASGSSGAYNEQFF.

The gene calls are TRBV18 and TRBJ2-7, with D possibly TRBD1 on 6 matching bases. In germline, CDR1 is KGHSH, CDR2 LQKENI. The CDR3 loop spans 14 amino acids. The germline V and J ends were trimmed by 3 bases and 5 bases, with 14 bases remaining between them. This CDR3 reads CASSPSAGVNEQYF. CDR3 bases: TGTGCCAGCTCACCTTCGGCAGGGGTAAACGAGCAGTACTTC.

This clone has more than one count but fewer than ten. The J gene is TRBJ1-1, the V gene TRBV5-6; 8 bases line up with TRBD1. Germline V gives CDR1 SGHDT, CDR2 YYEEEE. With V trimmed by 4 bases and J by 7 bases, 12 bases remained unmatched. The CDR3 spans 15 residues. The CDR3 bases are TGTGCCAGCAGCCCAAAAAGGGACAGGTACGGTGAAGCTTTCTTT. Amino acid sequence: CASSPKRDRYGEAFF.

This chain joins TRBV18 and TRBJ1-1; D gene ambiguous. The V gene lost 0 bases and the J gene lost 0 bases, with 11 bases spanning the gap. This CDR3 region has 16 residues. Looked up from germline, CDR1 is KGHSH and CDR2 is LQKENI. The chain's CDR3 is CASSPPGGLMNTEAFF. Written as DNA, the CDR3 is TGTGCCAGCTCACCACCTGGAGGGCTCATGAACACTGAAGCTTTCTTT.

The V and J genes are TRBV2 and TRBJ1-2, with a weak D call TRBD1 (6 bases). CDR1 SNHLY and CDR2 FYNNEI come from the germline V gene. With 1 base removed from V and 4 bases from J, the gap between germline ends came to 13 bases. This CDR3 is built from 15 residues. The chain's CDR3 is CASSEVQGVLYGYTF. The CDR3 coding sequence is TGTGCCAGCAGTGAAGTACAGGGAGTCCTCTATGGCTACACCTTC.

This chain joins TRBV30 and TRBJ2-1; 7 bases match TRBD1. With V trimmed by 7 bases and J by 5 bases, 8 bases remained unmatched. This CDR3 region has 13 residues. Per germline, CDR1 GTSNPN and CDR2 SVGIG (reference sequence). Here the CDR3 reads CASYRGTDNEQFF. In DNA form, the CDR3 reads TGTGCCTCTTACAGGGGCACGGACAATGAGCAGTTCTTC.

J is TRBJ2-1 and V is TRBV7-2, with TRBD2 matching over 7 bases. CDR3 length equals 14 residues. Trimming removed 0 bases from V and 5 bases from J; junction bases left unmatched: 1. Germline CDR1 reads SGHTA; CDR2 reads FQGNSA. In nucleotides, the CDR3 is TGTGCCAGCAGCTTAGCGGGGGGGGACAATGAGCAGTTCTTC. It translates to CASSLAGGDNEQFF.

The chain recombines TRBV11-2 with TRBJ2-5; D gene uncertain. V lost 1 base and J 7 bases, leaving 10 bases between the germline ends. Per the germline V gene, CDR1 is SGHAT and CDR2 is FQNNGV. This CDR3 has 13 amino acids. The CDR3 nucleotides are TGTGCCAGCAGCTTAGGGCCGATATGGACCCAGTACTTC. It is translated as CASSLGPIWTQYF.

This clone was observed once. The V call is TRBV27, the J call TRBJ1-5; 10 nucleotides match TRBD1. Germline values: CDR1 MNHEY, CDR2 SMNVEV (reference sequence). J lost 4 bases, V lost 6 bases, and 6 bases had no gene match. The length of the CDR3 is 15 residues. The CDR3 sequence is CASSSGTGVNQPQHF. The CDR3 region has the DNA TGTGCCAGCAGCTCCGGGACAGGGGTAAATCAGCCCCAGCATTTT.

The chain carries TRBV4-3 and TRBJ2-2; 7 nucleotides line up with TRBD2. The CDR3 sequence is 16 residues long. Unmatched junction bases numbered 8, after V lost 0 bases and J lost 7 bases. Germline CDR1 LGHNA, CDR2 YSLEER. CDR3 sequence reads: CASSQEREYHVGELFF. CDR3 nucleotides: TGCGCCAGCAGCCAAGAGCGGGAGTATCATGTCGGGGAGCTGTTTTTT.

The chain joins TRBV7-8 to TRBJ1-2; the match to TRBD1 covers 8 bases. Germline CDR1 reads SGHVS; CDR2 reads FQNEAQ. After removal of 5 bases from V and 4 bases from J, the junction contained 6 bases not matched to a gene. This CDR3 region has 14 residues. The CDR3 region has the DNA TGTGCCAGCAGCCTCGGGACAGGTGCCTATGGCTACACCTTC. Protein sequence: CASSLGTGAYGYTF.

Regarding this clone: At one end, the junction sequence differs from germline, possibly due to a read error. The gene calls are TRBV10-1 and TRBJ2-3; D may be TRBD1 (6 bases). CDR3 size: 11 residues. Germline-derived CDR1 and CDR2 are WNHNN and SYGVQD (reference sequence). The CDR3, as DNA: TGCGCCAGCAGTGAAGGACAGCCGAGTGGATTT. Translated: CASSEGQPSGF.

The chain carries TRBV19 and TRBJ2-3, with a possible D match to TRBD1 (5 bases). The V end was cut by 6 bases, the J end by 3 bases, with 10 bases between. The CDR3 contains 13 residues. Germline V gene lookup returns CDR1 LNHDA and CDR2 SQIVND (reference sequence). This CDR3 reads CASRPQGTDTQYF. The CDR3 region has the DNA TGTGCCAGTAGGCCGCAGGGAACAGATACGCAGTATTTT.

This rearrangement joins TRBV9 to TRBJ1-3; D is ambiguous. Trimming left V 5 bases short and J 0 bases short, with 9 bases between. Germline lookup yields CDR1 SGDLS and CDR2 YYNGEE. The length of the CDR3 is 14 residues. CDR3 nucleotides: TGTGCCAGCAGTGCGAGGGACTCTGGAAACACCATATATTTT. Translated: CASSARDSGNTIYF.

This clone was picked up a small number of times. The chain couples TRBV9 to TRBJ1-1; 7 bases map to TRBD1. The length of the CDR3 is 16 residues. Trimming at V came to 0 bases and at J to 1 base, leaving 6 bases not matched to a gene. Germline V gives CDR1 SGDLS, CDR2 YYNGEE. The CDR3 loop is CASSVVQGFANTEAFF. The CDR3 coding sequence is TGTGCCAGCAGCGTAGTACAGGGGTTTGCGAACACTGAAGCTTTCTTT.

The chain employs TRBV9 and TRBJ2-3, with D possibly TRBD1 on 6 matching bases. The V end lost 2 bases, the J end lost 2 bases, and 9 bases lay between the germline ends. Germline V gene lookup returns CDR1 SGDLS and CDR2 YYNGEE. This CDR3 has 14 residues. CDR3 protein: CASSVQGNTDTQYF. CDR3 nucleotides: TGTGCCAGCAGCGTGCAGGGGAACACAGATACGCAGTATTTT.

This clone has a single count. The chain is built from TRBV12-5 and TRBJ2-7; 7 nucleotides align to TRBD1. The CDR3 is 14 residues long. CDR1 and CDR2 from the germline V gene are LGHNT and FRNRAP. V shed 2 bases and J 3 bases; nucleotides not matched to a gene: 4. CDR3 sequence reads: CASGLLGQLYEQYF. The CDR3 DNA reads as TGTGCTAGTGGTTTGTTGGGACAGCTCTACGAGCAGTACTTC.

The chain joins TRBV7-9 to TRBJ1-4, with no clear D. The CDR3 is 12 amino acids. Between the trimmed V and J ends, which lost 10 bases and 4 bases, there was a span of 10 bases. Germline CDR1 is SEHNR and CDR2 is FQNEAQ (reference sequence). CDR3 sequence (DNA): TGTGCCATCCGGGAGAGTAATGAAAAACTGTTTTTT. Its protein is CAIRESNEKLFF.

The V call is TRBV18, the J call TRBJ1-2; D is possibly TRBD1 (6 bases). V lost 3 bases and J lost 5, with 13 bases in between. The CDR3 length is 14 residues. The germline gives CDR1 KGHSH, CDR2 LQKENI. Here the CDR3 reads CASSPTGLVYGYTF. CDR3 coding DNA: TGTGCCAGCTCACCCACAGGGCTAGTTTATGGCTACACCTTC.

The V call is TRBV7-2, the J call TRBJ2-1; 8 positions agree with TRBD2. The CDR3 extends over 16 amino acids. Germline values: CDR1 SGHTA, CDR2 FQGNSA. V gave up 2 bases and J gave up 4 bases; unmatched junction bases: 7. In DNA form, the CDR3 reads TGTGCCAGCAGCTTACAGCCGGGAGGGCCTTACAATGAGCAGTTCTTC. Protein sequence: CASSLQPGGPYNEQFF. Looking up the rest from reference TRBV7-2 and TRBJ2-1 gives the full variable domain: GAGVSQSPSNKVTEKGKDVELRCDPISGHTALYWYRQSLGQGLEFLIYFQGNSAPDKSGLPSDRFSAERTGGSVSTLTIQRTQQEDSAVYLCASSLQPGGPYNEQFFGPGTRLTVL.

The chain carries TRBV7-3 and TRBJ2-7; TRBD1 might be the D (5 bases). The CDR3 runs 15 residues. Germline V gives CDR1 SGHTA, CDR2 FQGTGA. The V and J ends lost 5 bases and 7 bases respectively, with 21 bases between them. The CDR3 sequence is CASSEVTAVVGEQYF. CDR3 DNA sequence: TGTGCCAGCAGCGAAGTGACAGCCGTGGTGGGGGAGCAGTACTTC.

V gene TRBV14 combines with J gene TRBJ1-1; the D is unclear. The CDR3 contains 11 residues. Between the trimmed V and J ends, which lost 4 bases and 7 bases, there was a span of 7 bases. Germline V lookup: CDR1 SGHDN, CDR2 FVKESK. The CDR3 reads CASSPGSEAFF. In DNA, the CDR3 is TGTGCCAGCAGCCCTGGGAGTGAAGCTTTCTTT.